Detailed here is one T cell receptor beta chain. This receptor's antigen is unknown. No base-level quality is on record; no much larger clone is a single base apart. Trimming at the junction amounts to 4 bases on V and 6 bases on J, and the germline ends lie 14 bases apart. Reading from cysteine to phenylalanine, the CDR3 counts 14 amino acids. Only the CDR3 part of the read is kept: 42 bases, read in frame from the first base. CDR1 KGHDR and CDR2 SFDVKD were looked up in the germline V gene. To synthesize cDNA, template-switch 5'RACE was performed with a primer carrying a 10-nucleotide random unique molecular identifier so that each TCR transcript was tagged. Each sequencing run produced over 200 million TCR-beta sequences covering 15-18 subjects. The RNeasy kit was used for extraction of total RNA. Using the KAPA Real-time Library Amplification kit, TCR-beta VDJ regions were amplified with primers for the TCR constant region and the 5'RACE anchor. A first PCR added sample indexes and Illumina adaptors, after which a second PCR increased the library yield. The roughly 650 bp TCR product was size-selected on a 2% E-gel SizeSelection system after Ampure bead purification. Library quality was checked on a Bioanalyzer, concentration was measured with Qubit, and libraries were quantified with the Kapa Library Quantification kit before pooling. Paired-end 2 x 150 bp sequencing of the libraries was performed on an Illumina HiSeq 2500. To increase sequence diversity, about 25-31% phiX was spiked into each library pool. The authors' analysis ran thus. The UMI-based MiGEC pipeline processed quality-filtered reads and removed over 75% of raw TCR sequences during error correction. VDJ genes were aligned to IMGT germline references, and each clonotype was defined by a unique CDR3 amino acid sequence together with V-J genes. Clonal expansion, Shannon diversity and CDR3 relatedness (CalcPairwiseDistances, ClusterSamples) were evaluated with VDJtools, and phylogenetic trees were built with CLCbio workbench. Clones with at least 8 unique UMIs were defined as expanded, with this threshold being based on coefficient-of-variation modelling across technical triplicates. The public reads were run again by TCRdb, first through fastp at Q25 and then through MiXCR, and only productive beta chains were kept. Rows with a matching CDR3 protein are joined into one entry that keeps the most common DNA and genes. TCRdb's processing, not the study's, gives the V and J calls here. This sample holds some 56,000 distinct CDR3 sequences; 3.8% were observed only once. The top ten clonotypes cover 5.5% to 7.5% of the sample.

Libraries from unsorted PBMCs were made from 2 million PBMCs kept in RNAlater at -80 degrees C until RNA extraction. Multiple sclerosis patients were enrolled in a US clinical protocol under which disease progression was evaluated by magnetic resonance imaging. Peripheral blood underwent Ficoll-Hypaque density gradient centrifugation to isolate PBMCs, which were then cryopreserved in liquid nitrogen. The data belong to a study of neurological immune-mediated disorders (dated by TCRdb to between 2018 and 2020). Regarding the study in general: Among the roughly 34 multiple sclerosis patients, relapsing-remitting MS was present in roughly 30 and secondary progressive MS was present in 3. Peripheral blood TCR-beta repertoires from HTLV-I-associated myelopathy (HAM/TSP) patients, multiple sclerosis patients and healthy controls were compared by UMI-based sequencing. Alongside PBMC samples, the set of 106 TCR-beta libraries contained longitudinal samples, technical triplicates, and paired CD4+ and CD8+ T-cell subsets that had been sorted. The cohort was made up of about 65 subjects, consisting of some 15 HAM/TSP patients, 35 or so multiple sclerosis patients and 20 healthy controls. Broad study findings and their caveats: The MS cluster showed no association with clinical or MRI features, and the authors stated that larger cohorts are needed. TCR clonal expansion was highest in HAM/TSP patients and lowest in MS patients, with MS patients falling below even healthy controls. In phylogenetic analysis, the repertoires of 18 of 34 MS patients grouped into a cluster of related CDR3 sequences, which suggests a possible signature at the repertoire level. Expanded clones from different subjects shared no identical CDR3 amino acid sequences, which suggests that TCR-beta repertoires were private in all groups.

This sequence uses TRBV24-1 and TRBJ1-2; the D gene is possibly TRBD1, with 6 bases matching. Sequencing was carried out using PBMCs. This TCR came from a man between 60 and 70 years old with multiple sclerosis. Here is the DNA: TGTGCCACCAGTGACTGGGACATCACCCATGGCTACACCTTC. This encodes CATSDWDITHGYTF.